The 15 T cell receptor beta chains below come from one sample, sequenced in a study of T cell responses to AZD1222 COVID-19 vaccine. Here immunoSEQ multiplex PCR was the method, and the copy in TCRdb shows in-frame clones only, minus some. The table has about 110,000 clones, roughly 92% seen once. The starting material was peripheral blood, obtained 28 days after the second AZD1222 dose. The source is an adult who received the AZD1222 COVID-19 vaccine.

V and J are TRBV20-1 and TRBJ1-5; D is unresolved. The CDR3 sequence is 16 residues long. Germline CDR1 is DFQATT and CDR2 is SNEGSKA (reference sequence). V lost 4 bases to trimming and J lost 0 bases, with 16 bases between them. The CDR3 protein is CSAIEQRGYSNQPQHF. The DNA of the CDR3 is TGCAGTGCTATTGAACAGCGAGGATATAGCAATCAGCCCCAGCATTTT.

The chain carries TRBV2 and TRBJ2-1, with TRBD1 identical over 10 bases. The CDR3 runs 14 residues. V shed 3 bases and J 5 bases; nucleotides not matched to a gene: 1. Germline CDR1 reads SNHLY; CDR2 reads FYNNEI. The CDR3 spells CASSETGGHNEQFF. CDR3 DNA: TGTGCCAGCAGTGAGACAGGGGGCCACAATGAGCAGTTCTTC. The variable domain in full, completed from reference TRBV2 and TRBJ2-1, reads EPEVTQTPSHQVTQMGQEVILRCVPISNHLYFYWYRQILGQKVEFLVSFYNNEISEKSEIFDDQFSVERPDGSNFTLKIRSTKLEDSAMYFCASSETGGHNEQFFGPGTRLTVL.

This sequence joins TRBV4-1 and TRBJ2-7; D might be TRBD1 (6 bases). V lost 2 bases to trimming and J lost 5 bases, with 13 bases between them. CDR1 is MGHRA, CDR2 YSYEKL, per germline. The CDR3 extends over 14 amino acids. The DNA for the CDR3 is TGCGCCAGCAGCCAAACCGGGACACTCGACGAGCAGTACTTC. Translation: CASSQTGTLDEQYF.

This chain uses TRBV6-2 or TRBV6-3 with TRBJ1-6; D perhaps matches TRBD1 (6 bases). V lost 2 bases and J lost 5, with 16 bases in between. Per germline, CDR1 MNHEY and CDR2 SVGEGT. This CDR3 has 17 amino acids. CDR3 in DNA: TGTGCCAGCAGTTACGAGGTAACAGGGCTCGATAATTCACCCCTCCACTTT. This codes for CASSYEVTGLDNSPLHF.

Here the CDR3 reads CASSLWSAGPYEQYF. The DNA for the CDR3 is TGTGCCAGCAGCTTATGGTCTGCCGGGCCCTACGAGCAGTACTTC. The chain employs TRBV7-8 and TRBJ2-7, with D unclear. Germline CDR1 and CDR2: SGHVS and FQNEAQ. Trimming pared 2 bases from V and 2 bases from J, leaving 13 bases between. The CDR3 spans 15 residues.

The V gene is TRBV19, the J gene TRBJ1-1, with TRBD1 matching over 8 bases. This CDR3 is 14 amino acids long. The germline gives CDR1 LNHDA, CDR2 SQIVND (reference sequence). The V segment lost 5 bases and the J segment 5 bases; nucleotides outside the gene matches: 7. The CDR3 DNA follows: TGTGCCAGTAGTGTAAACAGGGGGAGGACTGAAGCTTTCTTT. This translates into CASSVNRGRTEAFF.

The chain has TRBV5-1 and TRBJ1-4, with D uncertain. The V and J ends lost 4 bases and 0 bases respectively, with 10 bases between them. Germline CDR1 and CDR2: SGHRS and YFSETQ. The CDR3 loop spans 15 amino acids. In DNA form, the CDR3 reads TGCGCCAGCAGCCCAACAGCCTCAACTAATGAAAAACTGTTTTTT. Translated: CASSPTASTNEKLFF.

The CDR3 sequence is CASSRGTGGNGYTF. The CDR3 DNA reads as TGTGCCAGCAGCCGAGGGACAGGGGGAAATGGCTACACCTTC. The V call is TRBV3-1 (or the pseudogene TRBV3-2), the J call TRBJ1-2; 11 bases line up with TRBD1. CDR1 is LGHDT, CDR2 YNNKEL, per germline (reference sequence). This CDR3 spans 14 amino acids. The V segment lost 4 bases and the J segment 6 bases; nucleotides outside the gene matches: 4.

V gene TRBV11-3 combines with J gene TRBJ2-1, with 10 bases fitting TRBD1. Germline V lookup: CDR1 SGHNT, CDR2 YENEEA. J gave up 3 bases and V 4 bases, and 3 bases lay outside the gene matches. This CDR3 region has 15 residues. CDR3 nucleotides: TGTGCCAGCAGCTCCCGGGACAGGGGCTACAATGAGCAGTTCTTC. Translating it yields CASSSRDRGYNEQFF.

The genes are TRBV18 and TRBJ2-5; D not certain. Germline CDR1 KGHSH, CDR2 LQKENI. Trimming took 2 bases from V and 5 from J, leaving 12 bases between them. The CDR3 spans 14 residues. The CDR3: CASSPSQSLETQYF. The CDR3 nucleotides are TGTGCCAGCTCACCATCTCAGTCGTTGGAGACCCAGTACTTC.

The V and J genes are TRBV7-9 and TRBJ2-6; unclear D gene. The V and J ends lost 8 bases and 1 base respectively, with 24 bases between them. This CDR3 contains 19 residues. Germline V gene data show CDR1 as SEHNR and CDR2 as FQNEAQ (reference sequence). This chain's CDR3 is CASHRNIGRPISGANVLTF. CDR3 in DNA: TGTGCCAGCCATAGGAATATCGGCAGGCCCATTTCTGGGGCCAACGTCCTGACTTTC.

J is TRBJ1-4 and V is TRBV3-1 (or the pseudogene TRBV3-2); D is possibly TRBD1 (5 bases). CDR3 length: 16 amino acids. Trimming shortened V by 4 bases and J by 0 bases, and 12 bases separated the two germline ends. Germline CDR1 is LGHDT and CDR2 is YNNKEL (reference sequence). The CDR3 DNA reads TGTGCCAGCAGCCCAATCAGGGAATCAACTAATGAAAAACTGTTTTTT. It encodes CASSPIRESTNEKLFF.

The genes are TRBV10-3 and TRBJ1-5; D not certain. V lost 4 bases, J lost 4 bases, and 8 bases lay in between. The CDR3 extends over 13 amino acids. Germline lookup yields CDR1 ENHRY and CDR2 SYGVKD. CDR3 bases: TGTGCCATCAGTGCAGATCCGAATCAGCCCCAGCATTTT. This sequence encodes CAISADPNQPQHF.

J is TRBJ1-4 and V is TRBV28; D gene uncertain. The V end lost 3 bases, the J end lost 7 bases, and 9 bases lay between the germline ends. CDR3 length: 13 amino acids. From germline, CDR1 is MDHEN and CDR2 SYDVKM. CDR3 sequence: CASSFLYIEKLFF. In DNA form, the CDR3 reads TGTGCCAGCAGTTTTCTGTACATTGAAAAACTGTTTTTT. Full variable domain (remainder filled in from reference TRBV28 and TRBJ1-4): DVKVTQSSRYLVKRTGEKVFLECVQDMDHENMFWYRQDPGLGLRLIYFSYDVKMKEKGDIPEGYSVSREKKERFSLILESASTNQTSMYLCASSFLYIEKLFFGSGTQLSVL.

The J gene is TRBJ2-7, the V gene TRBV7-2; D is unclear. The CDR3 loop spans 12 amino acids. Per the germline V gene, CDR1 is SGHTA and CDR2 is FQGNSA. Trimming cost V 6 bases and J 1 base, with 7 bases left between them. Here the CDR3 DNA reads TGTGCCAGCAGTTCGACATCCTACGAGCAGTACTTC. Translating it yields CASSSTSYEQYF.